The clone carrying this T cell receptor beta chain appeared a few times. What was amplified from RNA transcripts were TCR beta CDR3 regions. TCR CDR3 regions were first amplified by RT-PCR with HTBI primers. TCRdb analysed the multiplex PCR reads with MiXCR anew, one entry per CDR3 protein. This table holds approximately 430,000 distinct CDR3 sequences, around a sixth found once. The data originate from a study of T cells in Graves' hyperthyroidism and ophthalmopathy. Between the trimmed V and J ends, which lost 3 bases and 0 bases, there was a span of 9 bases. Germline V gene lookup returns CDR1 SGHTA and CDR2 FQGNSA. This CDR3 spans 15 amino acids.

V gene TRBV7-2 combines with J gene TRBJ2-1; D is uncertain. The sample was blood. This TCR was sampled from a young woman with Graves' hyperthyroidism. DNA for the CDR3: TGTGCCAGCAGCTTCGGTCCCAGCTCCTACAATGAGCAGTTCTTC. It translates to CASSFGPSSYNEQFF.